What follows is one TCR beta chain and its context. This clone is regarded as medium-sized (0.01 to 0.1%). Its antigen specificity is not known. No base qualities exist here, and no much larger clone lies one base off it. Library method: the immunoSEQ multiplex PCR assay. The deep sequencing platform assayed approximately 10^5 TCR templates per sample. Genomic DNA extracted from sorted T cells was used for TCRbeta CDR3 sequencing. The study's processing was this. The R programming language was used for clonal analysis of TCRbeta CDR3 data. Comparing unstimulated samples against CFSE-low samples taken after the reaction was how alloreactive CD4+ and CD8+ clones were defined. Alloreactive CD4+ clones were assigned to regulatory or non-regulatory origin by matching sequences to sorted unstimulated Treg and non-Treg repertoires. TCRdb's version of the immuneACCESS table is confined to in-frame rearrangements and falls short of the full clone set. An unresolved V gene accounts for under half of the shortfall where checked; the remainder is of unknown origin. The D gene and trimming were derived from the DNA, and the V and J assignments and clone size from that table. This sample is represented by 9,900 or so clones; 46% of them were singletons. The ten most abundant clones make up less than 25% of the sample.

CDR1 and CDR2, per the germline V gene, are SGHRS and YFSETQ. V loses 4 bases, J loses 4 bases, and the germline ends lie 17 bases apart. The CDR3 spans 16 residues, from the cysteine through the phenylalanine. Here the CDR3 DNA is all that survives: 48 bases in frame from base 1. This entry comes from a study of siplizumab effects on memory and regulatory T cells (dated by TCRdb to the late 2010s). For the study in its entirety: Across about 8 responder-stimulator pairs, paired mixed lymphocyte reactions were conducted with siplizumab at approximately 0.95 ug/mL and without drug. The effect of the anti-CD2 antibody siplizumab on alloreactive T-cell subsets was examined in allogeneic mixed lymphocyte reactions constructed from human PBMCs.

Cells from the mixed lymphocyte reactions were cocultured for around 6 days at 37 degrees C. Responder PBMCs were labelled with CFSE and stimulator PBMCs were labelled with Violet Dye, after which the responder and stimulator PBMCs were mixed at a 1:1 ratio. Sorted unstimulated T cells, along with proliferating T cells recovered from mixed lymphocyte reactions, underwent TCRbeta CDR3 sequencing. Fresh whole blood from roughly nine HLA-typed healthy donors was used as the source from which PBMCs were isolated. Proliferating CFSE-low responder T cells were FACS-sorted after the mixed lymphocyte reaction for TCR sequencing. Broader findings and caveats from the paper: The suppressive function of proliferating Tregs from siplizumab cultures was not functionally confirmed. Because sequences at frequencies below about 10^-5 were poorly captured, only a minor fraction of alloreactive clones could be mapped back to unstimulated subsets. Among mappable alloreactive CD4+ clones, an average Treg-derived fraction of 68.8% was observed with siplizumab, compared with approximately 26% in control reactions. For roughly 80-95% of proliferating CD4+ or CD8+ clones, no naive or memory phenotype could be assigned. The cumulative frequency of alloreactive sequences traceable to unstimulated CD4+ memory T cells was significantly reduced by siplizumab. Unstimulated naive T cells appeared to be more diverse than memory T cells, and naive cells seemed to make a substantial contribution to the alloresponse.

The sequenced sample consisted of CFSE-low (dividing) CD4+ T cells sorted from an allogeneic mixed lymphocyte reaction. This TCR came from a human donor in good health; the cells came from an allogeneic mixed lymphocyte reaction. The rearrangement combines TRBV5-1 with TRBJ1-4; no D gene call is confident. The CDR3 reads CASSPGVGHGNEKLFF. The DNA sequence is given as TGCGCCAGCAGCCCGGGAGTTGGGCACGGTAATGAAAAACTGTTTTTT.